The source of this TCR beta chain is a study of blood T cell repertoires in COVID-19. Study at large: Whether acute or convalescent, the COVID-19 samples came from the United States, Italy and Spain. Nucleic acid was either cDNA or gDNA, and it came from T cells, B-cell-depleted T cells, or PBMCs.

From germline, CDR1 is SGHTA and CDR2 FQGNSA. The CDR3 has 13 residues. The V end lost 1 base, the J end lost 6 bases, and 7 bases lay between the germline ends. Methods used by the authors: From reference gene primer amplification, estimates of nucleated cell counts were derived. Method: immunoSEQ multiplex PCR; TCRdb's copy keeps in-frame clones and lacks some. The DNA gave D and trimming, while V, J and clone size come from that table. The sample yields about 40,000 clones, about four fifths seen once. The sequenced sample was peripheral blood. The chain couples TRBV7-2 to TRBJ1-5, with D perhaps matching TRBD1 (5 bases). The sequence came from a woman aged 55-70 years with acute or convalescent COVID-19. The CDR3 reads CASSLVRVQPQHF. CDR3 nucleotide sequence: TGTGCCAGCAGCTTAGTCAGGGTTCAGCCCCAGCATTTT.